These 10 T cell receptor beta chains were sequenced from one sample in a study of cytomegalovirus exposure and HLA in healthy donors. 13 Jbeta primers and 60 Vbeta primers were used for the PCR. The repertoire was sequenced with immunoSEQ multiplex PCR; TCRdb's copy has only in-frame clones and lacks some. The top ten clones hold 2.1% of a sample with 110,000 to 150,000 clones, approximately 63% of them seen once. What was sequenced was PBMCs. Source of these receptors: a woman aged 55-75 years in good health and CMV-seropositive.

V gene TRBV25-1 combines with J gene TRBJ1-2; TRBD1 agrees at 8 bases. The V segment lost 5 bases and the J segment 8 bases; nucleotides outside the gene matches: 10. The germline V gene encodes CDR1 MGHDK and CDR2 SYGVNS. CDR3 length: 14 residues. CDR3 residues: CASSRQGSSWGYTF. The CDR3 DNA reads TGTGCCAGCAGTCGACAGGGGTCCAGCTGGGGCTACACCTTC.

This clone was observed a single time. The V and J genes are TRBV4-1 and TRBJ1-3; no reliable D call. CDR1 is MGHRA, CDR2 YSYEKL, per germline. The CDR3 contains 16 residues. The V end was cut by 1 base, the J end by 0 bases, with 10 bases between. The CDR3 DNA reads TGCGCCAGCAGCCAAGTCGAGGGCGTCTCTGGAAACACCATATATTTT. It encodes CASSQVEGVSGNTIYF.

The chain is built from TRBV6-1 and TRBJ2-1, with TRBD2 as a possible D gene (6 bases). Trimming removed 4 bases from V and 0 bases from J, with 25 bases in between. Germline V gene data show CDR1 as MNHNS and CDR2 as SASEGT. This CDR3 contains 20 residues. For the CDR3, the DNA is TGTGCCAGCAGTGGGGCGGGGACTGACAGCCTTGCGAGCTCCTACAATGAGCAGTTCTTC. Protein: CASSGAGTDSLASSYNEQFF.

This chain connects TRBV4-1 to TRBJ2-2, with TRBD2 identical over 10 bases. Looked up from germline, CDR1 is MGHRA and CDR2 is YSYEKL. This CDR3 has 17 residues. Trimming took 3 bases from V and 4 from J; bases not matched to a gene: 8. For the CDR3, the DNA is TGCGCCAGCAGCCAGGCTCTAGCGGGAGTCGGCACCGGGGAGCTGTTTTTT. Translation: CASSQALAGVGTGELFF.

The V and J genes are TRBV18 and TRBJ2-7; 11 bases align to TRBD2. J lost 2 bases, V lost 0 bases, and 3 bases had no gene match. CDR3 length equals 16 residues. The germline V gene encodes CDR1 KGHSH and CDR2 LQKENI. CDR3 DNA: TGTGCCAGCTCACCACCGGGGACTAGCGGCGCCTACGAGCAGTACTTC. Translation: CASSPPGTSGAYEQYF.

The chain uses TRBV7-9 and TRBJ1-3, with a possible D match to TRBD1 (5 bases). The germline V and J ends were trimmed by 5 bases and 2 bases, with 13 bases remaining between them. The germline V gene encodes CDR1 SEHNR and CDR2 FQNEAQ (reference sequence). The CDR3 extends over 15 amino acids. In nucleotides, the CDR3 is TGTGCCAGCAGCACCCACGGACAAGCTGGAAACACCATATATTTT. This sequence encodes CASSTHGQAGNTIYF.

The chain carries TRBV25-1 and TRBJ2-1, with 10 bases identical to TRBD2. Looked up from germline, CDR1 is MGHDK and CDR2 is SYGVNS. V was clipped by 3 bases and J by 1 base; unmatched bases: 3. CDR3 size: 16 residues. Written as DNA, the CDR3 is TGTGCCAGCAGTGATAGCGGGAGGTATTCCTACAATGAGCAGTTCTTC. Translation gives CASSDSGRYSYNEQFF.

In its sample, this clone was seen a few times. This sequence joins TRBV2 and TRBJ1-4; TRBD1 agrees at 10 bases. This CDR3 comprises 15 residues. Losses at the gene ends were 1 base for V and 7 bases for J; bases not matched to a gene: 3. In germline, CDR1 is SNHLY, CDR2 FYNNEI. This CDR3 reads CASSEDGTGAEKLFF. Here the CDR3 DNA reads TGTGCCAGCAGTGAAGATGGGACAGGGGCTGAAAAACTGTTTTTT.

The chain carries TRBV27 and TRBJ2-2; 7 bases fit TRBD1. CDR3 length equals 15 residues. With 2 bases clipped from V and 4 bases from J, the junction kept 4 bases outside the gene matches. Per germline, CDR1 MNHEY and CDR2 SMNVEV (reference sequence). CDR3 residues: CASSLGTAITGELFF. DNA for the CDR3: TGTGCCAGCAGTTTAGGGACAGCTATCACCGGGGAGCTGTTTTTT.

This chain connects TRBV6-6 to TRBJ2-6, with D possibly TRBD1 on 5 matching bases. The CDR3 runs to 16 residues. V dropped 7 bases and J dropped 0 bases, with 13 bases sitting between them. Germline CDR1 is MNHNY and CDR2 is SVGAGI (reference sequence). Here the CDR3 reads CASNQGLLSGANVLTF. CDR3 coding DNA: TGTGCCAGCAACCAGGGTCTGCTCTCTGGGGCCAACGTCCTGACTTTC.